This TCR beta chain stems from a study of vaccination and CD4 T cells after COVID-19. Study-level information: The convalescents, six males and four females, included two who were Hispanic. Across the group, participants received two doses of either BNT162b2 or mRNA-1273 vaccine. Ranging from 14 to 241, the interval between dose two and post-vaccine sampling had a median of 72 days.

Treatment indicated: roughly 10-day PBMC culture with coronavirus spike peptide pools or control peptides (ViraFEST assay). Expanded clonotypes were found by TCR sequencing after peptide-pool stimulation (ViraFEST). As to this clonotype: Antigen unknown.

An Oncomine TCR Beta short-read assay was used to sequence the DNA from cultured CD4+ T cells. One entry per CDR3 protein, called by TCRdb with MiXCR from the PCR reads. The sample records roughly 16,000 distinct CDR3 sequences, 40% to 55% being singletons. The germline gives CDR1 DFQATT, CDR2 SNEGSKA (reference sequence). Trimming removed 0 bases at V and 5 bases at J, with 10 bases between. The CDR3 totals 13 residues. The chain carries TRBV20-1 and TRBJ2-5; D ambiguous. The sequence came from a human donor who had recovered from COVID-19. Sequenced sample: CD4+ T cells from blood, cultured in vitro. The CDR3 here is CSARDAIGETQYF. CDR3 DNA: TGCAGTGCTAGAGACGCCATCGGGGAGACCCAGTACTTC.